This T cell receptor beta chain originates from a study of T cells in Graves' hyperthyroidism and ophthalmopathy. The source material, RNA transcripts, was used to amplify TCR beta CDR3 regions. First-round RT-PCR of the TCR CDR3 relied on the HTBI primer set. TCRdb reanalysed the multiplex PCR reads using MiXCR and keeps one entry per CDR3 protein. The table shows 600,000 to 700,000 distinct CDR3 sequences, with approximately 14% occurring only once. This clonotype was detected a few times. The V segment lost 0 bases and the J segment 2 bases; nucleotides outside the gene matches: 4. This CDR3 region has 16 residues. The germline gives CDR1 ENHRY, CDR2 SYGVKD.

The sequence was collected from a woman in her thirties or forties with Graves' ophthalmopathy. Sequenced material: blood. The V and J genes are TRBV10-3 and TRBJ2-7, with 10 bases fitting TRBD2. CDR3 loop: CAISESGLAGAYEQYF. The DNA for the CDR3 is TGTGCCATCAGTGAGTCGGGGCTAGCGGGAGCCTACGAGCAGTACTTC.